Listed below are T cell receptor beta chains from one sample, sequenced in a study of OX40 agonist ivuxolimab in advanced cancers. This table comes from immunoSEQ multiplex PCR, and its TCRdb copy is limited to in-frame clones, with some not included. The data contain more than 12,000 clones, under 95% of them seen just once; the ten biggest clones take up 20% to 25%. Source: CD4+ or CD8+ T cells sorted from blood, taken in a trial of the OX40 agonist ivuxolimab. The receptors here all came from an adult with an advanced solid tumor such as melanoma, head and neck, liver or kidney cancer. Both conserved end residues are part of each CDR3. D genes are given only for firm matches. For some rows the clone size is stated as once, few or many, or as a class when expanded; others skip it.

D: -; size: -; J: TRBJ2-6; V: TRBV19; DNA: TGTGCCAGTAGTTCGATCAGCTCAGCTTCCGGGGCCAACGTCCTGACTTTC; CDR3: CASSSISSASGANVLTF
D: -; size: -; J: TRBJ1-1; V: TRBV9; DNA: TGTGCCAGCAGCGCCTCGTTCGGTCCGGGCACTGAAGCTTTCTTT; CDR3: CASSASFGPGTEAFF
D: -; size: -; J: TRBJ2-7; V: TRBV10-1; DNA: TGCGCCAGCAGTGACGGGGACCCCAGGGTGGACGAGCAGTACTTC; CDR3: CASSDGDPRVDEQYF
D: TRBD1; size: once; J: TRBJ2-3; V: TRBV9; DNA: TGTGCCAGCAGCCCTCCGGACAGGGTCCAAGATACGCAGTATTTT; CDR3: CASSPPDRVQDTQYF
D: TRBD1; size: -; J: TRBJ2-7; V: TRBV7-4; DNA: TGTGCCAGCAGCTGCACTTCCGGGACAGGGGGCTACGAGCAGTACTTC; CDR3: CASSCTSGTGGYEQYF
D: TRBD2; size: -; J: TRBJ2-1; V: TRBV19; DNA: TGTGCCAGTAGTATACACCTAGCGGGAGAGCCCTACAATGAGCAGTTCTTC; CDR3: CASSIHLAGEPYNEQFF
D: TRBD2; size: -; J: TRBJ2-7; V: TRBV11-2; DNA: TGTGCCAGCAGCCTTAGCGGGAGCTCCTACGAGCAGTACTTC; CDR3: CASSLSGSSYEQYF
D: -; size: -; J: TRBJ2-6; V: TRBV9; DNA: TGTGCCAGCAGTCCTGGGGCCAACGTCCTGACTTTC; CDR3: CASSPGANVLTF
D: TRBD2; size: -; J: TRBJ2-3; V: TRBV29-1; DNA: TGCAGCGTTGAAGATTTAACTAGCGGAAAGTATTCAGATACGCAGTATTTT; CDR3: CSVEDLTSGKYSDTQYF
D: TRBD1; size: -; J: TRBJ1-5; V: TRBV14; DNA: TGTGCCAACCACCCCAGGGGGCGAGATCAGCCCCAGCATTTT; CDR3: CANHPRGRDQPQHF
D: -; size: -; J: TRBJ1-5; V: TRBV6-5; DNA: TGTGCCAGCAGAAACAGAGATAGCAATCAGCCCCAGCATTTT; CDR3: CASRNRDSNQPQHF
D: -; size: once; J: TRBJ2-2; V: TRBV5-4; DNA: TGTGCCAGCAGCGTTACCGGGGAGCTGTTTTTT; CDR3: CASSVTGELFF
D: -; size: -; J: TRBJ2-5; V: TRBV6-5; DNA: TGTGCCAGCAGTCCCACAGGAGCCTACCAGGGGTCCCAGTACTTC; CDR3: CASSPTGAYQGSQYF
D: TRBD1; size: -; J: TRBJ1-1; V: TRBV6-4; DNA: TGTGCCAGCAGTGAACAGGGGATTAGGGGCACTGAAGCTTTCTTT; CDR3: CASSEQGIRGTEAFF
D: -; size: -; J: TRBJ2-5; V: TRBV7-2; DNA: TGTGCCAGCAGCTTAGGGAATCCGGAGACCCAGTACTTC; CDR3: CASSLGNPETQYF
D: -; size: -; J: TRBJ1-1; V: TRBV7-9; DNA: TGTGCCAGCAGCTTAGAGGAGGGGGTGAACACTGAAGCTTTCTTT; CDR3: CASSLEEGVNTEAFF
D: -; size: -; J: TRBJ1-2; V: TRBV28; DNA: TGTGCCAGCAGTGAGCAGGTCCCACAGAGTACCTATGGCTACACCTTC; CDR3: CASSEQVPQSTYGYTF
D: TRBD2; size: once; J: TRBJ2-3; V: TRBV7-8; DNA: TGTGCCAGCAGCTCGTGGACTAGCGGGAGGGAAGATACGCAGTATTTT; CDR3: CASSSWTSGREDTQYF
D: -; size: -; J: TRBJ2-7; V: TRBV28; DNA: TGTGCCAGCAGTTTATACGGGGGCCTGACCTACGAGCAGTACTTC; CDR3: CASSLYGGLTYEQYF
D: TRBD1; size: -; J: TRBJ2-7; V: TRBV5-1; DNA: TGCGCCAGCAGCTTGGAACAGGGGTACTACTACGAGCAGTACTTC; CDR3: CASSLEQGYYYEQYF
D: -; size: -; J: TRBJ2-6; V: TRBV5-8; DNA: TGTGCCAGCAGCACCAGACCGGGAAAAGTCTCTGGGGCCAACGTCCTGACTTTC; CDR3: CASSTRPGKVSGANVLTF
D: TRBD2; size: -; J: TRBJ2-7; V: TRBV13; DNA: TGTGCCAGCAGCTTAGTGGGACTAGCGGGACGCGACGAGCAGTACTTC; CDR3: CASSLVGLAGRDEQYF
D: TRBD2; size: -; J: TRBJ2-1; V: TRBV14; DNA: TGTGCCAGCAGCCAAGATCCGGCTAGCGGGAGTAGTAATGAGCAGTTCTTC; CDR3: CASSQDPASGSSNEQFF
D: -; size: few; J: TRBJ1-1; V: TRBV29-1; DNA: TGCAGCGTTGACCTAGGGGTTGAAGCTTTCTTT; CDR3: CSVDLGVEAFF
D: TRBD2; size: -; J: TRBJ2-1; V: TRBV7-2; DNA: TGTGCCAGCAGTTTACTAGCGGCCTCCTACAATGAGCAGTTCTTC; CDR3: CASSLLAASYNEQFF
D: -; size: once; J: TRBJ2-7; V: TRBV13; DNA: TGTGCCAGCAGCTTAGGCATAGGATACGAGCAGTACTTC; CDR3: CASSLGIGYEQYF
D: TRBD1; size: -; J: TRBJ2-1; V: TRBV11-2; DNA: TGTGCCAGCAGCGAAGGGACAGCAAATGAGCAGTTCTTC; CDR3: CASSEGTANEQFF
D: TRBD1; size: -; J: TRBJ1-2; V: TRBV2; DNA: TGTGCCATCCAGGGGGTTGGATATGGCTACACCTTC; CDR3: CAIQGVGYGYTF
D: -; size: -; J: TRBJ1-5; V: TRBV28; DNA: TGTGCCAGCAGTTTGACCAGGGCCTCCAATCAGCCCCAGCATTTT; CDR3: CASSLTRASNQPQHF
D: -; size: -; J: TRBJ2-7; V: TRBV10-1; DNA: TGCGCCAGCAGTGAAGCAGGGAGCTCCTACGAGCAGTACTTC; CDR3: CASSEAGSSYEQYF
D: TRBD1; size: -; J: TRBJ1-3; V: TRBV5-1; DNA: TGCGCCAGCAGCTTGGCACAGGGGAACTCTGGAAACACCATATATTTT; CDR3: CASSLAQGNSGNTIYF
D: -; size: -; J: TRBJ1-5; V: TRBV27; DNA: TGTGCCAGCAGTTTATGGGGGGGTAGCAATCAGCCCCAGCATTTT; CDR3: CASSLWGGSNQPQHF
D: -; size: -; J: TRBJ1-1; V: TRBV19; DNA: TGTGCCAGTAGTATTTTAGGCGGTGCTGAAGCTTTCTTT; CDR3: CASSILGGAEAFF
D: -; size: -; J: TRBJ2-7; V: TRBV9; DNA: TGTGCCAGCAGCGTAGGACTAGGAGGTATCGAGCAGTACTTC; CDR3: CASSVGLGGIEQYF
D: TRBD1; size: once; J: TRBJ2-7; V: TRBV6-5; DNA: TGTGCCAGCAGTTACTCGAAGGACAGGTACTACGAGCAGTACTTC; CDR3: CASSYSKDRYYEQYF
D: -; size: few; J: TRBJ2-7; V: TRBV29-1; DNA: TGCAGCGTTGAGATTCCAAACAGGAACGAGCAGTACTTC; CDR3: CSVEIPNRNEQYF
D: -; size: -; J: TRBJ2-7; V: TRBV4-1; DNA: TGCGCCAGCAGCCAAGATCGGCAGGGGCCATGGGACGAGCAGTACTTC; CDR3: CASSQDRQGPWDEQYF
D: -; size: -; J: TRBJ1-2; V: TRBV28; DNA: TGTGCCAGCAGTCCCCAGTTCGGGCGCTATGGCTACACCTTC; CDR3: CASSPQFGRYGYTF
D: -; size: few; J: TRBJ1-1; V: TRBV6-5; DNA: TGTGCCAGCAGTGGACCACAGGGAGACGGAACTGAAGCTTTCTTT; CDR3: CASSGPQGDGTEAFF
D: -; size: -; J: TRBJ2-1; V: TRBV27; DNA: TGTGCCAGCAGTTCGTACCCGGGAGTTCGAAATGAGCAGTTCTTC; CDR3: CASSSYPGVRNEQFF
D: TRBD1; size: -; J: TRBJ2-7; V: TRBV19; DNA: TGTGCCAGTAGTATCCAGGGGGTGGACTACGAGCAGTACTTC; CDR3: CASSIQGVDYEQYF
D: -; size: -; J: TRBJ2-5; V: TRBV5-5; DNA: TGTGCCAGCAACTATTATGTGGCTAACCAAGAGACCCAGTACTTC; CDR3: CASNYYVANQETQYF
D: TRBD1; size: -; J: TRBJ2-2; V: TRBV29-1; DNA: TGCAGCGCCGGATGGGACAGGGGGACCAGTGGGACCGGGGAGCTGTTTTTT; CDR3: CSAGWDRGTSGTGELFF
D: -; size: -; J: TRBJ2-7; V: TRBV6-5; DNA: TGTGCCAGCCTTGGGTACGAGCAGTACTTC; CDR3: CASLGYEQYF
D: -; size: -; J: TRBJ2-1; V: TRBV6-5; DNA: TGTGCCAGCAGTTACTCCCAGACTGTAGAGCAGTTCTTC; CDR3: CASSYSQTVEQFF
D: -; size: few; J: TRBJ1-5; V: TRBV1; DNA: TGCACCAGCAGCCAAGATGGCAGGGACCCGACGTCCCAGCATTTT; CDR3: CTSSQDGRDPTSQHF
D: TRBD1; size: -; J: TRBJ1-1; V: TRBV5-8; DNA: TGTGCCAGCAGGTCCCTCAGGGGGGAGACGGGGCTGTACACTGAAGCTTTCTTT; CDR3: CASRSLRGETGLYTEAFF
D: -; size: -; J: TRBJ1-5; V: TRBV9; DNA: TGTGCCAGCAGCGTAGGGGGGGGCGCAGGTCAGCCCCAGCATTTT; CDR3: CASSVGGGAGQPQHF
D: -; size: -; J: TRBJ1-1; V: TRBV27; DNA: TGTGCCAGCACCACCTCTTACCCCGGGGGGAACAGGGACACTGAAGCTTTCTTT; CDR3: CASTTSYPGGNRDTEAFF
D: -; size: -; J: TRBJ1-4; V: TRBV29-1; DNA: TGCAGCGTTAGAGAGCCAGCTGAAAAACTGTTTTTT; CDR3: CSVREPAEKLFF
D: -; size: -; J: TRBJ2-1; V: TRBV27; DNA: TGTGCCAGCAGTTTTGGAAGGGTCAATGAGCAGTTCTTC; CDR3: CASSFGRVNEQFF
D: -; size: -; J: TRBJ2-7; V: TRBV27; DNA: TGTGCCAGCAGCCCCTTTCGCGGGCCCTCCTACGAGCAGTACTTC; CDR3: CASSPFRGPSYEQYF
D: -; size: large; J: TRBJ2-2; V: TRBV10-2; DNA: TGCGCCAGCAGGCAAGCTACCGGGGAGCTGTTTTTT; CDR3: CASRQATGELFF
D: -; size: -; J: TRBJ2-2; V: TRBV13; DNA: TGTGCCAGCAGCTTTCAGAGGGGGGACACCGGGGAGCTGTTTTTT; CDR3: CASSFQRGDTGELFF
D: -; size: -; J: TRBJ1-2; V: TRBV11-2; DNA: TGTGCCAGCAGCACGACACAAATTTCGTATGGCTACACCTTC; CDR3: CASSTTQISYGYTF
D: -; size: few; J: TRBJ2-1; V: TRBV19; DNA: TGTGCCAGTAGTATAGATCTAGGGCAGGGGATGATAACTGGAAAGCAGTTCTTC; CDR3: CASSIDLGQGMITGKQFF
D: TRBD1; size: -; J: TRBJ1-2; V: TRBV6-4; DNA: TGTGCCAGCAGTGACACCCCACAGGGGATAGATGGCTACACCTTC; CDR3: CASSDTPQGIDGYTF
D: TRBD2; size: -; J: TRBJ2-5; V: TRBV9; DNA: TGTGCCAGCAGCGGTAGCGGGAGTAGCGAGACCCAGTACTTC; CDR3: CASSGSGSSETQYF
D: TRBD1; size: once; J: TRBJ2-7; V: TRBV19; DNA: TGTGCCAGTAGTCCCCGGGACAGCTACGAGCAGTACTTC; CDR3: CASSPRDSYEQYF
D: TRBD1; size: -; J: TRBJ1-2; V: TRBV9; DNA: TGTGCCAGCAGCGTAGTAGACAGGGGAGATGGCTACACCTTC; CDR3: CASSVVDRGDGYTF